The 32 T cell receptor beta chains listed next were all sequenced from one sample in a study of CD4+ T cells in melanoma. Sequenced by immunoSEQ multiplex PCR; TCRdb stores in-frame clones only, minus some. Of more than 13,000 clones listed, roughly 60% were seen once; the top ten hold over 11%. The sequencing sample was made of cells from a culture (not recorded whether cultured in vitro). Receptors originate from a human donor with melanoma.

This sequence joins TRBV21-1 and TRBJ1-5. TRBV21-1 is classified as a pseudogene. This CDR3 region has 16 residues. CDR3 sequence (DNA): TGTGCCAGCAGCAAGGGTGGGCAGGCGGGCAATCAGCCCCAGCATTTT. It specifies CASSKGGQAGNQPQHF.

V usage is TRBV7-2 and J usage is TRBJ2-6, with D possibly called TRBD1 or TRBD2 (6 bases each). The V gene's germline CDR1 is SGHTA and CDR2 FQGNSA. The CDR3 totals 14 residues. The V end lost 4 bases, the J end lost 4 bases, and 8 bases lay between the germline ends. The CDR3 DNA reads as TGTGCCAGCAGCTGGGGGGCGGGGGCCAACGTCCTGACTTTC. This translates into CASSWGAGANVLTF.

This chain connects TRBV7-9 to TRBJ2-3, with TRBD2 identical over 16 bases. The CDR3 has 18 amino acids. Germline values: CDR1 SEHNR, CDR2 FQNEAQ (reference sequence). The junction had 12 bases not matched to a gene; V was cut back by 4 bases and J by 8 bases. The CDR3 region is CASSSNLGTSGGGGTQYF. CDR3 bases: TGTGCCAGCAGCTCAAACCTCGGGACTAGCGGGGGGGGAGGTACGCAGTATTTT.

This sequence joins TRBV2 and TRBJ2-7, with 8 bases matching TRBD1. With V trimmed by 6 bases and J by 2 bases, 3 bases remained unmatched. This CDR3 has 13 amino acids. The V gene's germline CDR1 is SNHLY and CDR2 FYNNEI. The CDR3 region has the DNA TGTGCCAGCAGCGTGGGACAGGCCTACGAGCAGTACTTC. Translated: CASSVGQAYEQYF.

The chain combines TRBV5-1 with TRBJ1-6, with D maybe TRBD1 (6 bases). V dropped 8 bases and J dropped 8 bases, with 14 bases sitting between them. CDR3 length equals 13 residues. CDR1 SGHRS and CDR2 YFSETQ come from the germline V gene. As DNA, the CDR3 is TGCGCCAGTCGGGACAACGACGATTCACCCCTCCACTTT. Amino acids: CASRDNDDSPLHF.

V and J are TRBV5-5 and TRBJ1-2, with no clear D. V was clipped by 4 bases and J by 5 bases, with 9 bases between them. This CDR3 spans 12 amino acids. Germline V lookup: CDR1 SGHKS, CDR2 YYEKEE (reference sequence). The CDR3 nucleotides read TGTGCCAGCAGCCAGGCGTTATATGGCTACACCTTC. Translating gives CASSQALYGYTF. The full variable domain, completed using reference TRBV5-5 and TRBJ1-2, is DAGVTQSPTHLIKTRGQQVTLRCSPISGHKSVSWYQQVLGQGPQFIFQYYEKEERGRGNFPDRFSARQFPNYSSELNVNALLLGDSALYLCASSQALYGYTFGSGTRLTVV.

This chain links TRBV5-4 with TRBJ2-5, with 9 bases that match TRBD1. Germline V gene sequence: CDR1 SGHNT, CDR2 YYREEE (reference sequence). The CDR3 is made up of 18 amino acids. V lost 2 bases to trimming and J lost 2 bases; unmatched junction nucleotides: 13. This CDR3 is CASSLVWTGERAQETQYF. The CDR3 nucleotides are TGTGCCAGCAGCTTAGTTTGGACAGGGGAGAGGGCTCAAGAGACCCAGTACTTC.

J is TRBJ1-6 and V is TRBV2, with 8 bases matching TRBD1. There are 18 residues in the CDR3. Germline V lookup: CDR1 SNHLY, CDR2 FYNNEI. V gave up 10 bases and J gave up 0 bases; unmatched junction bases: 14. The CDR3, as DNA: TGTGCCATGACAGGGGCAGGGGGTGCCTTCTCCTATAATTCACCCCTCCACTTT. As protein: CAMTGAGGAFSYNSPLHF.

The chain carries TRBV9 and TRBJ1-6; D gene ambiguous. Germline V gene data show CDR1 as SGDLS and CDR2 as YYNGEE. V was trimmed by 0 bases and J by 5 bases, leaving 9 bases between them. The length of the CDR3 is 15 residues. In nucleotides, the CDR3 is TGTGCCAGCAGCGTAGAAACAGCTAATAATTCACCCCTCCACTTT. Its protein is CASSVETANNSPLHF.

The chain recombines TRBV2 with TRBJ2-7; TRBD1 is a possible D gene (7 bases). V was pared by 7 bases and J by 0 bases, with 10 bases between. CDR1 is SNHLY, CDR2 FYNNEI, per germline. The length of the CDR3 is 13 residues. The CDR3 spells CASTGGTSYEQYF. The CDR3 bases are TGTGCCAGCACAGGGGGGACCTCCTACGAGCAGTACTTC.

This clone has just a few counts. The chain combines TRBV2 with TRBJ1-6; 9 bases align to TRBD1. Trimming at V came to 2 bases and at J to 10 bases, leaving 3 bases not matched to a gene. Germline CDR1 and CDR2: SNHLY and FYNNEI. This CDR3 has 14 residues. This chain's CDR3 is CASSEWDRESPLHF. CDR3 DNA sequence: TGTGCCAGCAGTGAATGGGACAGGGAATCACCCCTCCACTTT.

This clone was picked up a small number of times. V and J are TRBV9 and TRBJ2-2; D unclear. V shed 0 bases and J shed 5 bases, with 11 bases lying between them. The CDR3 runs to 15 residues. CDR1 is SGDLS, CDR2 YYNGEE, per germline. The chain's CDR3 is CASSVGGPGTGELFF. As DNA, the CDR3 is TGTGCCAGCAGCGTAGGTGGGCCTGGTACCGGGGAGCTGTTTTTT.

The CDR3 DNA follows: TGTGCCAGCAGCGTAGGCTGGAGCTCTGGAAACACCATATATTTT. Its translation is CASSVGWSSGNTIYF. V is TRBV9 and J is TRBJ1-3; D is unresolved. Trimming took off 0 bases at V and 0 bases at J, with 7 bases between the two ends. The CDR3 extends over 15 amino acids. Germline loops: CDR1 SGDLS, CDR2 YYNGEE.

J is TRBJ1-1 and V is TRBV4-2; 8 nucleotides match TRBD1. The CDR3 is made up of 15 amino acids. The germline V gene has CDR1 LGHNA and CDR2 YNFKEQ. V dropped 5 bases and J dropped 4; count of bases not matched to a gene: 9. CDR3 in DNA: TGTGCCAGCAGCTCTGGGGACAGGTTGATCACTGAAGCTTTCTTT. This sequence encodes CASSSGDRLITEAFF.

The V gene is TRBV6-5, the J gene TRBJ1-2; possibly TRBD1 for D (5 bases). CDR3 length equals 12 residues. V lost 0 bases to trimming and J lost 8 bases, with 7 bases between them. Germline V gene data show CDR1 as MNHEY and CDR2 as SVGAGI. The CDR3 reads CASSYSWGGYTF. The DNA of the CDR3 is TGTGCCAGCAGTTACTCATGGGGCGGCTACACCTTC.

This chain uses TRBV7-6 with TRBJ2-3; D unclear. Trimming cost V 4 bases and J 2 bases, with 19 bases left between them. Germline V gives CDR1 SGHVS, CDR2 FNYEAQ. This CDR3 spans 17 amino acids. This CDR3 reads CASSYTTSGSLTDTQYF. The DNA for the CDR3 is TGTGCCAGCAGCTACACGACGTCAGGCTCCCTCACAGATACGCAGTATTTT. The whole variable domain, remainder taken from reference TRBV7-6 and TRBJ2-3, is GAGVSQSPRYKVTKRGQDVALRCDPISGHVSLYWYRQALGQGPEFLTYFNYEAQQDKSGLPNDRFSAERPEGSISTLTIQRTEQRDSAMYRCASSYTTSGSLTDTQYFGPGTRLTVL.

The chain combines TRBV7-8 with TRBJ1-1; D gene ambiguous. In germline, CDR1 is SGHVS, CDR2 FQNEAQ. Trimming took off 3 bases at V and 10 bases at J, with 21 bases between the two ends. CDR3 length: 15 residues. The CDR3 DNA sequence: TGTGCCAGCAGCTTCCGCTTGGGTCCGGCACGGGGAGCTTTCTTT. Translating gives CASSFRLGPARGAFF.

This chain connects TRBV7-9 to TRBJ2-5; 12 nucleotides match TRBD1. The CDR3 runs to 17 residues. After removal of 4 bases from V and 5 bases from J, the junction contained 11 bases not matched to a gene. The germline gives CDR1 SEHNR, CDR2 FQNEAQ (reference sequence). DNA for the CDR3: TGTGCCAGCAGCTATCGAGCGGGACAGGGGGCGGAGGAGACCCAGTACTTC. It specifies CASSYRAGQGAEETQYF.

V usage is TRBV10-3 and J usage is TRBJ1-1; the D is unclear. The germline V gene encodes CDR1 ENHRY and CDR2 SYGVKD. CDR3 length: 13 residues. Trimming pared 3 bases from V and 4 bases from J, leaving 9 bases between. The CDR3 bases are TGTGCCATCAGTGACCGGGGAGCCACTGAAGCTTTCTTT. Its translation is CAISDRGATEAFF.

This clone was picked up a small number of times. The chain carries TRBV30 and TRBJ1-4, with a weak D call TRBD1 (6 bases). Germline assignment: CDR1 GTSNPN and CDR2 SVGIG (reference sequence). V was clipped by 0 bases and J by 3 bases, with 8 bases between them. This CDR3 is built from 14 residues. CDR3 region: CAWSVGGPNEKLFF. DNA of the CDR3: TGTGCCTGGAGTGTAGGGGGTCCTAATGAAAAACTGTTTTTT.

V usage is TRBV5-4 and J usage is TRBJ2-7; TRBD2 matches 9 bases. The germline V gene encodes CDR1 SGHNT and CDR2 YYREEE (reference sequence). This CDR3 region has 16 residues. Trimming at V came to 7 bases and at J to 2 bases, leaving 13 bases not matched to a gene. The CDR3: CASGDQRGASTYEQYF. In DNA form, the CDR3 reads TGTGCCAGCGGCGACCAGCGGGGGGCTAGCACCTACGAGCAGTACTTC.

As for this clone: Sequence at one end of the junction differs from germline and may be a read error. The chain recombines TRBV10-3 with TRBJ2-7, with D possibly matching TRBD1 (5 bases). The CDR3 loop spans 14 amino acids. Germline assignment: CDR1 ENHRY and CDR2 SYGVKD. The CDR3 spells CASSERGEYYEQYF. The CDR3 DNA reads TGTGCCAGCAGTGAAAGGGGCGAATACTACGAGCAGTACTTC.

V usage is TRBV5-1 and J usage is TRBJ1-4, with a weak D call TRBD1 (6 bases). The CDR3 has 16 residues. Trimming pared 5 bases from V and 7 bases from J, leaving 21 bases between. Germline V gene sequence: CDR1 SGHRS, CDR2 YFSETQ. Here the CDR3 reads CASREVGGGGGEKLFF. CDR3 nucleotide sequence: TGCGCCAGCAGGGAAGTAGGCGGGGGCGGCGGTGAAAAACTGTTTTTT.

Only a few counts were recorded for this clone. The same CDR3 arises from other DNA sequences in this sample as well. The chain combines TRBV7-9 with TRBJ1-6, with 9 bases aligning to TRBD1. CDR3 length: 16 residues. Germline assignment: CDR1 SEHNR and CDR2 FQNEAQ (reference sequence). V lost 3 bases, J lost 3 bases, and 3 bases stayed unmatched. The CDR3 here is CASSLGQGFYNSPLHF. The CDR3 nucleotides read TGTGCCAGCAGCTTGGGACAGGGTTTCTATAATTCACCCCTCCACTTT.

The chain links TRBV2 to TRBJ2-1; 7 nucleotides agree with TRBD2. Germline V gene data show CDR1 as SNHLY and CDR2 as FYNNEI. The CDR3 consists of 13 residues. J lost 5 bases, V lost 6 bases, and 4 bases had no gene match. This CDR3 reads CASSVTSDNEQFF. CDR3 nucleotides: TGTGCCAGCAGCGTTACTAGCGACAATGAGCAGTTCTTC. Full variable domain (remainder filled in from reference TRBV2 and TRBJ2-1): EPEVTQTPSHQVTQMGQEVILRCVPISNHLYFYWYRQILGQKVEFLVSFYNNEISEKSEIFDDQFSVERPDGSNFTLKIRSTKLEDSAMYFCASSVTSDNEQFFGPGTRLTVL.

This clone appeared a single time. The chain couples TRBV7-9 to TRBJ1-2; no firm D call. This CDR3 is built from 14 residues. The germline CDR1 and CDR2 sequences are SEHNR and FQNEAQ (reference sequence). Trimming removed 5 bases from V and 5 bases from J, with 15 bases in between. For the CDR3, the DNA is TGTGCCAGCAGCCCAAATCAAGAAGGGTATGGCTACACCTTC. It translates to CASSPNQEGYGYTF.

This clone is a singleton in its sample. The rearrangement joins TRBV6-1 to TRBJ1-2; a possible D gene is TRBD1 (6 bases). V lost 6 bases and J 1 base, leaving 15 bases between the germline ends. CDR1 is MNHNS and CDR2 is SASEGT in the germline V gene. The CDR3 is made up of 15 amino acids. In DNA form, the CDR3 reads TGTGCCAGCAGAAGAGATGGACAGAATAACTATGGCTACACCTTC. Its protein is CASRRDGQNNYGYTF.

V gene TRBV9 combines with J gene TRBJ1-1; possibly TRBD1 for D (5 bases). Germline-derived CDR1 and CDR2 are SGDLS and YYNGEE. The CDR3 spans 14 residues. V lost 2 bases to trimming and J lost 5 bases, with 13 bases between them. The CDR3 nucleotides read TGTGCCAGCAGCGTTGGGCAGGGTCGGACTGAAGCTTTCTTT. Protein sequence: CASSVGQGRTEAFF.

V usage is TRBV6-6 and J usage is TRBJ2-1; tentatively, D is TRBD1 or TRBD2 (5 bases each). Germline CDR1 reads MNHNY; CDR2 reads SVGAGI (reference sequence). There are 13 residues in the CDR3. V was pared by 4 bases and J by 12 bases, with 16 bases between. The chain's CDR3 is CASSSPGPMGQFF. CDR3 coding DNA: TGTGCCAGCAGTTCTCCGGGACCTATGGGGCAGTTCTTC.

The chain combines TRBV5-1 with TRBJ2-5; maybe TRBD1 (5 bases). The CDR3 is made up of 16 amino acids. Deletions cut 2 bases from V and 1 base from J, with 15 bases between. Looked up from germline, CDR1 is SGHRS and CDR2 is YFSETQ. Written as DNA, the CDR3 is TGCGCCAGCAGCTTAGCTGGGGCCGCCTTCCAAGAGACCCAGTACTTC. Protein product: CASSLAGAAFQETQYF.

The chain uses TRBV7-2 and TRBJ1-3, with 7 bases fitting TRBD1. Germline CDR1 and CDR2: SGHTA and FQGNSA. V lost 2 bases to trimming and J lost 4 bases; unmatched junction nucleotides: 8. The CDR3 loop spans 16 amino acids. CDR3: CASSLNRGSVGNTIYF. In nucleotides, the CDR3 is TGTGCCAGCAGCTTAAACAGGGGATCGGTCGGAAACACCATATATTTT. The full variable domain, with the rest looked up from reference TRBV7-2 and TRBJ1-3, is GAGVSQSPSNKVTEKGKDVELRCDPISGHTALYWYRQSLGQGLEFLIYFQGNSAPDKSGLPSDRFSAERTGGSVSTLTIQRTQQEDSAVYLCASSLNRGSVGNTIYFGEGSWLTVV.

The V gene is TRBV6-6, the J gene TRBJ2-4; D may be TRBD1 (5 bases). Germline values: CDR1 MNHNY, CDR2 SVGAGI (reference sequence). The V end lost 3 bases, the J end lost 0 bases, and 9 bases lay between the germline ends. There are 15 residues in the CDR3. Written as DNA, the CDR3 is TGTGCCAGCAGTTATCAGGGTTTAGCCAAAAACATTCAGTACTTC. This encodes CASSYQGLAKNIQYF.